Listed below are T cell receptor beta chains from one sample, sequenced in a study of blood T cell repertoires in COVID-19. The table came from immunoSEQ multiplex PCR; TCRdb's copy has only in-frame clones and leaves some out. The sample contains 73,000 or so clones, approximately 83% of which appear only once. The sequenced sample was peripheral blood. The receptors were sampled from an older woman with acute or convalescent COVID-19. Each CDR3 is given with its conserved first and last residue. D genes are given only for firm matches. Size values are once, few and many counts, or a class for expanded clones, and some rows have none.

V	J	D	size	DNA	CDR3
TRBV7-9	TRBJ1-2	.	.	TGTGCCAGCAGCTTAACAGTCACATCTAACTATGGCTACACCTTC	CASSLTVTSNYGYTF
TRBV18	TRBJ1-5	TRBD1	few	TGTGCCAGCTCACCGGGACAGGGGAGACAGCCCCAGCATTTT	CASSPGQGRQPQHF
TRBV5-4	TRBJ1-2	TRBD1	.	TGTGCCAGCAGCTTGGACAGGGGCGGCTACACCTTC	CASSLDRGGYTF
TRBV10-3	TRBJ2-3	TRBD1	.	TGTGCCACAAACGGACAGGGAGATGCAGATACGCAGTATTTT	CATNGQGDADTQYF
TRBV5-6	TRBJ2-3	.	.	TGTGCCAGCAGCTTGGTGCAGGTCGAAGATACGCAGTATTTT	CASSLVQVEDTQYF
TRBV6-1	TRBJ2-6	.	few	TGTGCCAGCAGTGAGGTCCCCCGAGGGTCTGGGGCCAACGTCCTGACTTTC	CASSEVPRGSGANVLTF
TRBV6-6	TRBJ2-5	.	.	TGTGCCAGCAGTTACTCTGGGCAGAAGGAGACCCAGTACTTC	CASSYSGQKETQYF
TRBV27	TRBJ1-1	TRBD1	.	TGTGCCAGCAACCGACAGGGCGAGTTGACTGAAGCTTTCTTT	CASNRQGELTEAFF
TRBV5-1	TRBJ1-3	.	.	TGCGCCAGCAGCTTGGTGGCAGGGGCAGCAGGAAACACCATATATTTT	CASSLVAGAAGNTIYF
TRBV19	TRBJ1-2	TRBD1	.	TGTGCCAGTAGTGACCGGACAGGGGTAGGCGGAGATGGCTACACCTTC	CASSDRTGVGGDGYTF
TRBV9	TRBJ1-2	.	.	TGTGCCAGCAGCCTCTCCCCAGGGGAAACCTATGGCTACACCTTC	CASSLSPGETYGYTF
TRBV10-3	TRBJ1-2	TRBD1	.	TGTGCCATCAGTGAACAGGGACAGGACTATGGCTACACCTTC	CAISEQGQDYGYTF
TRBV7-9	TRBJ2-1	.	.	TGTGCCAGCAGCTTAAGTGTCGGGAATGAGCAGTTCTTC	CASSLSVGNEQFF
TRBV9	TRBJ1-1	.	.	TGTGCCAGCAGCGTAGGGCCACGACAGGAAGCTTTCTTT	CASSVGPRQEAFF
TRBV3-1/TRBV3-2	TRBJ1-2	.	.	TGTGCCAGCAGTCCTAGGACCGGGGAAACCGGCTACACCTTC	CASSPRTGETGYTF
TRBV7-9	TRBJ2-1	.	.	TGTGCCAGCAGCCCGCGAAATGAGCAGTTCTTC	CASSPRNEQFF
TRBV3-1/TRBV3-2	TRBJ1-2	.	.	TGTGCCAGCAGCCAAGAACGGTCCTATGGCTACACCTTC	CASSQERSYGYTF
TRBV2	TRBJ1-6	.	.	TGTGCCAGCAGTGGGAACAGTAATTCACCCCTCCACTTT	CASSGNSNSPLHF
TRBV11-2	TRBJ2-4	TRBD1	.	TGTGCCAGCAGCGTGACAGGGGGCATAAACATTCAGTACTTC	CASSVTGGINIQYF
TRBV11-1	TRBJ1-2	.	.	TGTGCCAGCAGCTTAGAACCAGGTGGCTACACCTTC	CASSLEPGGYTF
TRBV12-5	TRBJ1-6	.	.	TGTGCTAGTGGTTTGGGCAGGGTCGGCTCACCCCTCCACTTT	CASGLGRVGSPLHF
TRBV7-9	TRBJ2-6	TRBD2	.	TGTGCCAGCAGCTCCCTCTTAGCGGGGGGGGTCTCTGGGGCCAACGTCCTGACTTTC	CASSSLLAGGVSGANVLTF
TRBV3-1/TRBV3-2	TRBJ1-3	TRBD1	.	TGTGCCAGCAGCCCAGGGGGCTCTGGAAACACCATATATTTT	CASSPGGSGNTIYF
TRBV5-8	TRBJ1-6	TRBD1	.	TGTGCCAGCAGGCCCGGGACAGGGGGTAATTCACCCCTCCACTTT	CASRPGTGGNSPLHF
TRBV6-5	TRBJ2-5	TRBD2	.	TGTGCCAGCAGTCGGACTAGCGGGGTCCAAGAGACCCAGTACTTC	CASSRTSGVQETQYF
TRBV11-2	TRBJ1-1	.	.	TGTGCCAGCAGCCTACAGAGGAACACTGAAGCTTTCTTT	CASSLQRNTEAFF
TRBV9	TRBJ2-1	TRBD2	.	TGTGCCAGCAGCGTAGATCAGCGGGGTCTCCAGTTCTTC	CASSVDQRGLQFF
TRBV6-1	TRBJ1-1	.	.	TGTGCCAGCAGTGATGTGGGCGGCGGGTTGAACACTGAAGCTTTCTTT	CASSDVGGGLNTEAFF
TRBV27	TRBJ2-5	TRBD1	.	TGTGCCAGCAGTTTCACAGGGGGAGAGACCCAGTACTTC	CASSFTGGETQYF
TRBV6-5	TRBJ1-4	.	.	TGTGCCAGCACCCCCAGGGAATCTAATGAAAAACTGTTTTTT	CASTPRESNEKLFF
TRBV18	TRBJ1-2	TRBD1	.	TGTGCCAGCTCACTGTGGGACAGGGGAGATGGCTACACCTTC	CASSLWDRGDGYTF
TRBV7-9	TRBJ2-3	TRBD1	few	TGTGCCAGCAGCGCAACAGGGGGCGCATCCGCTGCGCAGTATTTT	CASSATGGASAAQYF
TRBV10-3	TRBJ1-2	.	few	TGTGCCATCAGTGACGACAGAGACTATGGCTACACCTTC	CAISDDRDYGYTF
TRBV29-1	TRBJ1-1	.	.	TGCAGCGTTGCCCCCCGTTTGAGCACTGAAGCTTTCTTT	CSVAPRLSTEAFF
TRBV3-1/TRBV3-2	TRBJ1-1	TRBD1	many	TGTGCCAGCAGCCAACTTACAGGGGGGGAAGCTTTCTTT	CASSQLTGGEAFF
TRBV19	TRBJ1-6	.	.	TGTGCCAGTACCAAGCCCCAGGTCGGTTCACCCCTCCACTTT	CASTKPQVGSPLHF
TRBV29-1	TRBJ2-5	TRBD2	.	TGCAGCGTCGGGGGGGCCGGGGAGAGAGAGACCCAGTACTTC	CSVGGAGERETQYF
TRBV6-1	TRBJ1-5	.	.	TGTGCCAGCAGTGCCAAACAGGGACGGGCGAGCAATCAGCCCCAGCATTTT	CASSAKQGRASNQPQHF
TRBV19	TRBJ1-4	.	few	TGTGCCAGTAGTACCCCACTTGGACAGTATAATGAAAAACTGTTTTTT	CASSTPLGQYNEKLFF
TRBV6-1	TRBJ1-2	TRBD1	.	TGTGCCAGCAGTGAATCCGAGGACAGGGTCTCTGGCTACACCTTC	CASSESEDRVSGYTF
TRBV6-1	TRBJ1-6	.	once	TGTGCCAGCAGTGAACGGGGGGTAAATAATTCACCCCTCCACTTT	CASSERGVNNSPLHF
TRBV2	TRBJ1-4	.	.	TGTGCCAGCAGGTATCATGAAAAACTGTTTTTT	CASRYHEKLFF
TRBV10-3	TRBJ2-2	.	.	TGTGCCATCAGTGAAGGAGGTCGGAACACCGGGGAGCTGTTTTTT	CAISEGGRNTGELFF
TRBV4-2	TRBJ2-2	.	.	TGTGCCAGCAGCCATACTGTGCCGGTGCCCGGGGAGCTGTTTTTT	CASSHTVPVPGELFF
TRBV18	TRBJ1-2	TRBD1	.	TGTGCCAGCTCACCCGATGGACAGGTTAACTATGGCTACACCTTC	CASSPDGQVNYGYTF
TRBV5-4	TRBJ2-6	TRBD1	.	TGTGCCAGCAGCATTGGGGGGACAGGGATCATTGCTGGGGCCAACGTCCTGACTTTC	CASSIGGTGIIAGANVLTF
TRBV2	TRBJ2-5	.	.	TGTGCCAGCAGTTTATACTCGGGGGAGACCCAGTACTTC	CASSLYSGETQYF
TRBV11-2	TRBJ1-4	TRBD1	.	TGTGCCAGCAGCTTATCGTGGGCAGGGGGCCTTGAAAAACTGTTTTTT	CASSLSWAGGLEKLFF
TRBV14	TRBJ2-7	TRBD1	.	TGTGCCAGCAGCCAAGTCCACAGGGGGAACTACGAGCAGTACTTC	CASSQVHRGNYEQYF
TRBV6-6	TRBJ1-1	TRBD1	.	TGTGCCAGCAGCTCCCCCTCCGGGACAGGGTCTGAAGCTTTCTTT	CASSSPSGTGSEAFF
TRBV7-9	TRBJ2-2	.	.	TGTGCCAGCAGCTTTAGGGGAACCGGGGAGCTGTTTTTT	CASSFRGTGELFF
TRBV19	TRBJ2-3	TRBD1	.	TGTGCCAGTAGTCCGACAGGGGCAATAGATACGCAGTATTTT	CASSPTGAIDTQYF
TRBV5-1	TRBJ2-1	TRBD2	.	TGCGCCAGCAGCTCAGCGGGGGGGCCGAATGAGCAGTTCTTC	CASSSAGGPNEQFF